This T cell receptor (beta chain) was documented in a study of blood T cell repertoires in COVID-19 (dated by TCRdb to the early 2020s). Turning to the overall study: Samples covering the acute and convalescent phases of COVID-19 were provided by collaborators in the United States, Italy and Spain. The samples were drawn from the first 160 participants of the ongoing ImmuneRACE study and from over 950 subjects provided by 6 global collaborators. Sample metadata almost always included a de-identified subject ID, COVID-19 status, age in years and sex. The material from the prospective study consisted of cDNA or gDNA derived from T cells, B-cell-depleted T cells, or PBMCs. The dataset comprised deeply sampled blood TCRbeta repertoires from subjects exposed to, actively infected with, or recovered from COVID-19. Where HLA class I and class II types were available, the types were taken from metadata supplied by the sample provider, not from assay-based typing. The repertoires were made available in a free public database intended to serve as a resource for research on the immune response to SARS-CoV-2. Results and caveats for the whole study, not just this receptor: How much clinical and demographic metadata was included differed by source and by participant, and the metadata was provided uncurated.

At the junction V is shortened by 4 bases and J by 2 bases; bases outside the gene matches: 14. In the germline V gene (reference sequence), CDR1 corresponds to LNHDA and CDR2 to SQIVND. From its cysteine to its phenylalanine, the CDR3 spans 18 amino acids. Solely the CDR3 DNA is kept, with 54 bases framed from the first base. Participants in the prospective study were aged about 18 to 90 years, lived in about two dozen United States geographic areas, and enrolled through a virtual design. In the prospective study, cohorts were assigned on the basis of participant-reported clinical history obtained from a screening survey and a study questionnaire. Recovered participants in ImmuneRACE Cohort 3 were defined as having two consecutive negative NP/OP PCR tests, clearance from a healthcare professional, or resolution of symptoms. In the prospective study, whole blood, serum and a nasopharyngeal or oropharyngeal swab were collected from each participant by mobile phlebotomists. Over a 2-month period, participants in the prospective study had the option of providing additional blood draws and questionnaires. Blood samples from the prospective study were shipped frozen or at room temperature prior to DNA extraction.

About this clone itself: The antigen it recognizes is unknown. No quality values exist for individual bases; no much larger clone is one base distant.

TCRbeta CDR3 regions were amplified from genomic DNA using the immunoSEQ Assay, a bias-controlled multiplex PCR. In the paper's pipeline: The number of nucleated cells in each sample was estimated from the amplification of reference gene primers within the assay. To quantify the absolute abundance of each unique TCRbeta CDR3 rearrangement, sequence reads were collapsed and filtered. For each sample, productive Simpson clonality was calculated as the square root of Simpson's diversity index over productive rearrangements. TCRdb mirrors the immuneACCESS table, restricted to in-frame sequences. Some clones are absent from its copies; in checked studies, under half trace to an unresolved V gene, and the reason for the others is unknown. V and J calls and clone size are as listed in that table; D and trimming were resolved from the DNA. For this sample there are about 270,000 clones; 75% to 90% appear just once. Of the sample, 2.4% falls within the top ten clones.

The chain employs TRBV19 and TRBJ1-5, and TRBD1 aligns with 7 junction nucleotides. What was sequenced was PBMCs or T cells enriched from blood (not recorded which). The TCR comes from a woman under 30 who had recovered from COVID-19. For the CDR3, the sequence is CASSKGWRQGLGNQPQHF. Read as DNA, the sequence is TGTGCCAGTAGTAAAGGATGGAGACAGGGATTGGGCAATCAGCCCCAGCATTTT.